This T cell receptor (beta chain) was captured in a study of blood T cell repertoires in COVID-19. About the study: Sites across the United States, Italy and Spain contributed samples from acute and convalescent COVID-19. T cells, B-cell-depleted T cells, or PBMCs supplied cDNA or gDNA.

Authors' processing steps: It was from reference gene primer amplification that nucleated cell counts were estimated. Clones were read by immunoSEQ multiplex PCR, and TCRdb kept only the in-frame ones, dropping some. That table supplies the V and J calls and clone size; D and trimming were determined from the DNA. The sample has about 140,000 clones; approximately 80% are singletons. CDR1 and CDR2 from the germline V gene are WSHSY and SAAADI. The CDR3 spans 15 residues. The V segment lost 6 bases and the J segment 6 bases; nucleotides outside the gene matches: 12. The TCR sequence derives from a woman in her sixties or seventies with active or convalescent COVID-19. The gene calls are TRBV10-2 and TRBJ1-1, with 8 bases lining up with TRBD1. Material for sequencing was peripheral blood. The CDR3 region has the DNA TGCGCCAGCAGGTTGGCAGGGGGCGTAGGCGCTGAAGCTTTCTTT. Protein product: CASRLAGGVGAEAFF.